This is a list of T cell receptor beta chains from one sample in a study of control samples from healthy donors and cancer patients. Produced via immunoSEQ multiplex PCR; TCRdb's table is partial and in-frame only. This table holds about 160,000 clones, approximately 94% found once. Material for sequencing was blood. Receptors were obtained from a woman between 35 and 50 years old in good health. Both conserved end residues are part of each CDR3. The D gene is left open where the match is weak. Only some rows state a clone size, as once, few, many or a class for expanded clones.

cdr3_nt cdr3_aa clone_size j_call v_call d_call
TGCAGCGTGGCAATTACAGGGGCGCAAGAGACCCAGTACTTC CSVAITGAQETQYF - TRBJ2-5 TRBV29-1 TRBD1
TGTGCCAGCAGCCAAGGAAATTCGGGGGGTTTAGAGACCCAGTACTTC CASSQGNSGGLETQYF once TRBJ2-5 TRBV4-2 TRBD2
TGTGCCAGCACTGACAGCGGCTACAATGAGCAGTTCTTC CASTDSGYNEQFF - TRBJ2-1 TRBV7-9 -
TGTGCCAGCAGTTCCTCCTATAATTCACCCCTCCACTTT CASSSSYNSPLHF - TRBJ1-6 TRBV12-3/TRBV12-4 -
TGTGCCAGCAGTTACTCGGGAGGTGGGAACACTGAAGCTTTCTTT CASSYSGGGNTEAFF - TRBJ1-1 TRBV6-5 -
TGCGCCAGCAGCTTGAATGGGCCCGAAGAGACCCAGTACTTC CASSLNGPEETQYF - TRBJ2-5 TRBV5-1 -
TGTGCCAGCAGTCCACCGCAAAGCCCGCGTGAGCAGTTCTTC CASSPPQSPREQFF - TRBJ2-1 TRBV25-1 -
TGTGCCATCAGCCAGGGACAGCAAAAGATAAACATTCAGTACTTC CAISQGQQKINIQYF - TRBJ2-4 TRBV10-3 TRBD1
TGTGCCAGTAGTTACCAGGGACAGGGGATTTCACCCCTCCACTTT CASSYQGQGISPLHF - TRBJ1-6 TRBV19 TRBD1
TGTGCCAGCAGCTTAGACAGGGTAGGACCCTACAATGAGCAGTTCTTC CASSLDRVGPYNEQFF - TRBJ2-1 TRBV11-2 -
TGTGCCAGCAGCCCCCGCCGGACAGACACTGAAGCTTTCTTT CASSPRRTDTEAFF - TRBJ1-1 TRBV6-2/TRBV6-3 -
TGTGCCAGCAGTTTCGGAGGCAGGGCCCCCTATCAGCCCCAGCATTTT CASSFGGRAPYQPQHF once TRBJ1-5 TRBV27 -
TGCGCCAGCAGTCAACCCTTCCCAGGCGGATACACTGAAGCTTTCTTT CASSQPFPGGYTEAFF - TRBJ1-1 TRBV23-1 -
TGCGCCAGCAGCTTGGAGCAGGGTTATCATGGCTACACCTTC CASSLEQGYHGYTF - TRBJ1-2 TRBV5-1 -
TGTGCCAGCAGCCCTGCAGGGGGCTATGGCTACACCTTC CASSPAGGYGYTF - TRBJ1-2 TRBV5-5 TRBD1
TGTGCCAGCGGGAGGGGGTCCTACGAGCAGTACTTC CASGRGSYEQYF once TRBJ2-7 TRBV14 -
TGTGCCAGCAGTTTACAGGGTTTCCAGCCCCAGCATTTT CASSLQGFQPQHF - TRBJ1-5 TRBV6-2/TRBV6-3 -